This T cell receptor beta chain is drawn from a study of tumor-infiltrating lymphocytes in primary liver carcinoma. Taking about 17-33 mg of unsorted bulk tissue, the authors co-extracted RNA and DNA. Primary liver carcinoma, confirmed by histopathology, was surgically resected. Comment on this clonotype: One junction end disagrees with the germline gene, perhaps due to a read error.

Reverse transcription of around 500 ng total RNA with a constant-region primer produced TCR beta cDNA. For TCR beta, libraries were produced by three nested multiplex PCR rounds using slightly modified ARM-PCR. Forward primers for TRBV1-TRBV30 and a C-beta reverse primer served the first two PCR rounds, at about 9 cycles each. Using its own MiXCR run on the multiplex PCR reads, TCRdb lists one record per CDR3 protein. The data show 90,000 to 150,000 distinct CDR3 sequences, with under 70% seen just once and around 8.1% held by the top ten. This CDR3 region has 14 residues. The chain carries TRBV12-3 or TRBV12-4 and TRBJ2-3; a weak D match, TRBD2 (6 bases). This sequence was found in a woman in her sixties with primary liver carcinoma and hepatitis B virus infection. Sequenced sample: tumor-adjacent normal liver tissue. The CDR3 DNA reads as TGTGCCAGCAGCGGGAGACAAAACACAGATACGCAATATTTT. Encoded protein: CASSGRQNTDTQYF.